This T cell receptor (beta chain) was sequenced for a study of T cell therapy after organ transplantation. Looking at the study overall: Patients received up to 6 T cell doses every 2 weeks. CMV-specific T cells, median 1.92 x 10^8, were given as 2 to 6 intravenous infusions.

Time point given: 20-29 weeks after completion of therapy. Data came from immunoSEQ multiplex PCR; TCRdb stores just in-frame clones and leaves some out. The table includes about 20,000 clones, 84% detected once. The CDR3 extends over 14 amino acids. Germline V lookup: CDR1 SGHTS, CDR2 YDEGEE. Trimming removed 2 bases from V and 1 base from J, with 9 bases in between. Study results and caveats: Nonresponder repertoires showed strong pretherapy expansions, barely changing post-therapy. Post-therapy reconstitution appeared to include transferred and endogenous clonotypes.

Comment on this clone: Antigen: not known.

The receptor comes from a human patient who had received a solid organ transplant and had CMV disease. Certain T cells may be donor cells from the graft. The chain combines TRBV5-8 with TRBJ2-5, with a tentative D call TRBD2 (5 bases). The sample consisted of CD8+ T cells from blood, taken after autologous CMV-specific T cell therapy. The CDR3 spells CASSFMGVQETQYF. CDR3 DNA sequence: TGTGCCAGCAGCTTTATGGGAGTCCAAGAGACCCAGTACTTC.